This entry features one T cell receptor beta chain sequence. Its antigen remains unidentified. PCR used 60 Vbeta primers and 13 Jbeta primers. The protocol was immunoSEQ multiplex PCR, while the TCRdb copy is restricted to in-frame clones and leaves out a portion. The table records about 130,000 clones, 76% of them present only once. Per the germline V gene, CDR1 is MNHNS and CDR2 is SASEGT. This CDR3 has 12 residues. The V and J ends lost 7 bases and 1 base respectively, with 5 bases between them. This specimen comes from a study of cytomegalovirus exposure and HLA in healthy donors. Findings and caveats of the study: A later analysis linked a missense DCLRE1C variant to TCR beta V- and J-gene trimming. In an earlier analysis, productive rearrangement rates for most beta V segments clustered near 87% or 30%.

Material: PBMCs. The chain is built from TRBV6-1 and TRBJ2-1, with no clear D. This sequence originates from a man aged 45-60 years in good health and CMV-seronegative. CDR3 nucleotides: TGTGCCAGCACCAGGTCCTACAATGAGCAGTTCTTC. This codes for CASTRSYNEQFF.